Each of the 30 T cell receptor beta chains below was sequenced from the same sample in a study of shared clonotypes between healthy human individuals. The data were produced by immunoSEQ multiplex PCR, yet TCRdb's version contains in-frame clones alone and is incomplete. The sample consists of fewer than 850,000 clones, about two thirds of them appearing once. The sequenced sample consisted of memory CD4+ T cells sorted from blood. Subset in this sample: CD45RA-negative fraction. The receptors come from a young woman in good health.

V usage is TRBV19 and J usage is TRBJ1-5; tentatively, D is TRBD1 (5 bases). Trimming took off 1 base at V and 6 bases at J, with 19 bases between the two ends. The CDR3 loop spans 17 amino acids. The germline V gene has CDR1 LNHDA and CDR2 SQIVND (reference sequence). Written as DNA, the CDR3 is TGTGCCAGTAGTATAGTTGGTGCCAGGGTATCCGGTCAGCCCCAGCATTTT. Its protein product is CASSIVGARVSGQPQHF.

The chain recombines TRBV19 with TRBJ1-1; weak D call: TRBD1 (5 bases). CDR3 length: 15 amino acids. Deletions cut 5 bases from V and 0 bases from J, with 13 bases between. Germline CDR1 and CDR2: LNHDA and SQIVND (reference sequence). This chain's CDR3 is CASSDGNRMNTEAFF. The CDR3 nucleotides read TGTGCCAGTAGTGATGGCAACAGGATGAACACTGAAGCTTTCTTT.

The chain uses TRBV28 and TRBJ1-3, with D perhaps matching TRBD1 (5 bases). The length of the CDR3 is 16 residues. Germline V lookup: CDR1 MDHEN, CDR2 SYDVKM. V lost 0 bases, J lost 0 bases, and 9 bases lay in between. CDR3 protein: CASSLWDISSGNTIYF. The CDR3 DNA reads TGTGCCAGCAGTTTATGGGACATCAGCTCTGGAAACACCATATATTTT.

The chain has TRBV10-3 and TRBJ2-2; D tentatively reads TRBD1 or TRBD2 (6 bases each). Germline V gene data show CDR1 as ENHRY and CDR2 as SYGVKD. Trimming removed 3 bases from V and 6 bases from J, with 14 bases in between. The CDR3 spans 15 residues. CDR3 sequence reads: CAISDGGLRSGELFF. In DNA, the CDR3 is TGTGCCATCAGTGATGGGGGGCTCAGGTCCGGGGAGCTGTTTTTT.

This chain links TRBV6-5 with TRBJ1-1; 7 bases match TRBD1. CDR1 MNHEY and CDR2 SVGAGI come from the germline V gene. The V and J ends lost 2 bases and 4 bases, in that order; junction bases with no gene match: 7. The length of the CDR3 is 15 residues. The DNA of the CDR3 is TGTGCCAGCAGTTACGGGCACAGGGGAACCACTGAAGCTTTCTTT. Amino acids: CASSYGHRGTTEAFF.

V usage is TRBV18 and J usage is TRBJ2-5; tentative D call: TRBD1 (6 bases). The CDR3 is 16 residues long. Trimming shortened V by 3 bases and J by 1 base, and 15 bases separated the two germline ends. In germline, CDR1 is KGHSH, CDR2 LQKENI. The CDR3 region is CASSPRQDLSQETQYF. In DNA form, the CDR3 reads TGTGCCAGCTCACCGAGACAGGATCTTAGCCAAGAGACCCAGTACTTC.

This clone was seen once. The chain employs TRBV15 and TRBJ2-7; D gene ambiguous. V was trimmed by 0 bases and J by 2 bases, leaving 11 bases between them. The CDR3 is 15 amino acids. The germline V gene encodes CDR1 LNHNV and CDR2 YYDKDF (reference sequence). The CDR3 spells CATSRDPALTYEQYF. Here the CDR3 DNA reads TGTGCCACCAGCAGAGACCCGGCTTTAACCTACGAGCAGTACTTC.

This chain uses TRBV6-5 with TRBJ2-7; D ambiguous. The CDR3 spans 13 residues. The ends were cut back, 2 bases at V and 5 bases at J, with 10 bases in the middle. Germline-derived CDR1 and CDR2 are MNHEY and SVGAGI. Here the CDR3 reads CASSYASGHEQYF. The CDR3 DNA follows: TGTGCCAGCAGTTACGCGTCGGGCCACGAGCAGTACTTC.

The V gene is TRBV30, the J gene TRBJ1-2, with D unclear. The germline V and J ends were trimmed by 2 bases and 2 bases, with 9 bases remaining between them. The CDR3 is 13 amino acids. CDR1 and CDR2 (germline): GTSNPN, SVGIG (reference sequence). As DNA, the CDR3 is TGTGCCTGGAGTACGGATTGGAACTATGGCTACACCTTC. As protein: CAWSTDWNYGYTF.

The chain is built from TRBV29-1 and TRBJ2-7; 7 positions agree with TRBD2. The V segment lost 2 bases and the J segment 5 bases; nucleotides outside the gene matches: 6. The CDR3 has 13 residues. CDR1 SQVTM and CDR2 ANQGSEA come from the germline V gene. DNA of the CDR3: TGCAGCGTTGAAATAGAAGCGGGGAACGAGCAGTACTTC. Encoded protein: CSVEIEAGNEQYF.

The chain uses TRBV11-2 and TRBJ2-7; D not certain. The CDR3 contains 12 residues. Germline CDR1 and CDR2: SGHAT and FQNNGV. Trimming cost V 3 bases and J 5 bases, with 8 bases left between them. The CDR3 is CASSFLGNEQYF. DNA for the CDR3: TGTGCCAGCAGCTTTTTAGGGAACGAGCAGTACTTC.

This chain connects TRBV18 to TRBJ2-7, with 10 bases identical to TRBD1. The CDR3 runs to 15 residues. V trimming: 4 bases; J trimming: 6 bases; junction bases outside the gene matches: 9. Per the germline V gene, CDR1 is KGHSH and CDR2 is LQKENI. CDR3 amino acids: CASSLGTGAVSEQYF. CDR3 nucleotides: TGTGCCAGCTCACTGGGGACAGGGGCTGTAAGCGAGCAGTACTTC.

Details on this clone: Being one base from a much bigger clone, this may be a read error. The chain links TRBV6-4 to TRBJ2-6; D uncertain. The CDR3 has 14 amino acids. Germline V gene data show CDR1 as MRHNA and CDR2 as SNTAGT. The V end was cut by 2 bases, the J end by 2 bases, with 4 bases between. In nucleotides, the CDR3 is TGTGCCAGCAGTGACAGGGCTGGGGCCAACGTCCTGACTTTC. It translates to CASSDRAGANVLTF.

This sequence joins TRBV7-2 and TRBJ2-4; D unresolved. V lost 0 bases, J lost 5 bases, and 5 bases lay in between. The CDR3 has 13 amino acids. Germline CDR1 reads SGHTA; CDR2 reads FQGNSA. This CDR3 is CASSLAGQNIQYF. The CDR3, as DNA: TGTGCCAGCAGCTTAGCAGGACAAAACATTCAGTACTTC.

The CDR3 spells CASSFEGGIQETQYF. The CDR3 DNA sequence: TGTGCCAGCAGCTTCGAGGGAGGGATCCAAGAGACCCAGTACTTC. The V gene is TRBV5-5, the J gene TRBJ2-5, with 7 nucleotides matching TRBD2. V lost 2 bases to trimming and J lost 1 base; unmatched junction nucleotides: 5. CDR3 length: 15 amino acids. Germline-derived CDR1 and CDR2 are SGHKS and YYEKEE (reference sequence).

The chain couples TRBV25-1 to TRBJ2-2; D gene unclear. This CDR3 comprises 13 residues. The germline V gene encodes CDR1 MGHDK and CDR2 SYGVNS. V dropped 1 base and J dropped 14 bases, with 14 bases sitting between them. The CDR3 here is CASSESETTKLFF. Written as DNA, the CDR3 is TGTGCCAGCAGTGAATCGGAGACAACGAAACTGTTTTTT.

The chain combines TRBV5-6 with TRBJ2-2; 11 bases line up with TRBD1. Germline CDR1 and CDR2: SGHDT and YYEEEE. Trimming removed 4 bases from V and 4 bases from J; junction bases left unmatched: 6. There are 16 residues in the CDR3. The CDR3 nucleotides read TGTGCCAGCAGCAACGCCGGGACAGGGGGCACCGGGGAGCTGTTTTTT. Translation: CASSNAGTGGTGELFF.

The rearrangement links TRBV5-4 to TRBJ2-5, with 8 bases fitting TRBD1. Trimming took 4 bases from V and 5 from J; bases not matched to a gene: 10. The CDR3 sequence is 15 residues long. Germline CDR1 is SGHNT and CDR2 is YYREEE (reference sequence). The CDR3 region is CASSTPQGADETQYF. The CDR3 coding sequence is TGTGCCAGCAGCACTCCCCAGGGGGCTGATGAGACCCAGTACTTC.

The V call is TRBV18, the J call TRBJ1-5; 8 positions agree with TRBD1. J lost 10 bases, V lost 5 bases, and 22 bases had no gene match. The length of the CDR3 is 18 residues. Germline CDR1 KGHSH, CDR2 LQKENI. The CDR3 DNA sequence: TGTGCCAGCTCATTACTCAGGGGGCGAAGCCCCCCGGGAGGCCCCCAGCATTTT. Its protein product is CASSLLRGRSPPGGPQHF.

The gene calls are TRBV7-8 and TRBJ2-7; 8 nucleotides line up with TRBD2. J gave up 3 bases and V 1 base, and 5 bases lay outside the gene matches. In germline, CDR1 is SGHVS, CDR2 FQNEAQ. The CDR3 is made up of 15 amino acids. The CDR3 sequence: CASSLGTGGIYEQYF. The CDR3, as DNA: TGTGCCAGCAGCTTAGGTACGGGAGGGATCTACGAGCAGTACTTC.

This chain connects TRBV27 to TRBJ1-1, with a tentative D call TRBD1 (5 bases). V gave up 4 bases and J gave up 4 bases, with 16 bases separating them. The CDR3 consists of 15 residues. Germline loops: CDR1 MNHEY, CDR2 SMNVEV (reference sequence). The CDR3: CASSSAQEGSTEAFF. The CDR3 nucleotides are TGTGCCAGCAGTTCGGCACAGGAAGGGAGCACTGAAGCTTTCTTT.

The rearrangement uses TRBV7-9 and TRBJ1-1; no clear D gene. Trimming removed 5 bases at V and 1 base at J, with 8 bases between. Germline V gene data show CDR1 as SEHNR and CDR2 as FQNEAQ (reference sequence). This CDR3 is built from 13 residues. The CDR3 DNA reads TGTGCCAGCAGCGTAGACTGGAACACTGAAGCTTTCTTT. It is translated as CASSVDWNTEAFF.

Here the CDR3 reads CSVLGHSGANVLTF. Here the CDR3 DNA reads TGCAGCGTTCTAGGGCACTCTGGGGCCAACGTCCTGACTTTC. This rearrangement joins TRBV29-1 to TRBJ2-6; no clear D. This CDR3 contains 14 residues. The V gene lost 5 bases and the J gene lost 0 bases, with 8 bases spanning the gap. The germline V gene encodes CDR1 SQVTM and CDR2 ANQGSEA.

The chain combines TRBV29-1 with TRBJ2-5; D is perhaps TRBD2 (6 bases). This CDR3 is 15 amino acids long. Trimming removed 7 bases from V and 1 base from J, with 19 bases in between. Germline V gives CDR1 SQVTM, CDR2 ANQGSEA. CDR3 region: CSGSKRVDPQETQYF. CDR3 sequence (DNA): TGCAGCGGAAGTAAGCGGGTAGACCCCCAAGAGACCCAGTACTTC.

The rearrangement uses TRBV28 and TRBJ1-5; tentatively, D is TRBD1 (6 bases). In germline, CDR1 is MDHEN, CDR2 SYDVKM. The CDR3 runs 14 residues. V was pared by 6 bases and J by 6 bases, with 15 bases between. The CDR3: CASSQSNRVQPQHF. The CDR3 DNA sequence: TGTGCCAGCAGCCAATCCAACAGGGTTCAGCCCCAGCATTTT.

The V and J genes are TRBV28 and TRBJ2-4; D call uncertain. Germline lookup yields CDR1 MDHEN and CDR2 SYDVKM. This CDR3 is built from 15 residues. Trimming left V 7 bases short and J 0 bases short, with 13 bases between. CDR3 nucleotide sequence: TGTGCCAGCAACGGCGGAAGTCTAGCCAAAAACATTCAGTACTTC. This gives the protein CASNGGSLAKNIQYF.

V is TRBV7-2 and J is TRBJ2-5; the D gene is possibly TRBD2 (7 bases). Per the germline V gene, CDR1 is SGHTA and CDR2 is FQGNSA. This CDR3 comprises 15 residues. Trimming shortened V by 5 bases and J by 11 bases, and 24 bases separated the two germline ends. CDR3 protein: CASSQNPGGRGEQYF. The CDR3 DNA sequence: TGTGCCAGCAGCCAGAATCCGGGGGGCCGTGGGGAGCAGTACTTC.

As DNA, the CDR3 is TGTGCCAGCAGCTTAGGACAGGGAGCAGACATTCAGTACTTC. Translation: CASSLGQGADIQYF. V is TRBV7-9 and J is TRBJ2-4; 7 positions agree with TRBD1. In germline, CDR1 is SEHNR, CDR2 FQNEAQ (reference sequence). The CDR3 consists of 14 residues. The V segment lost 1 base and the J segment 8 bases; nucleotides outside the gene matches: 5.

The DNA of the CDR3 is TGTGCCAGTAGTATTCTAGACAGGGGGGGGAATGAGCAGTTCTTC. The encoded protein is CASSILDRGGNEQFF. The rearrangement uses TRBV19 and TRBJ2-1; 9 bases are a match to TRBD1. V dropped 3 bases and J dropped 7; count of bases not matched to a gene: 7. The CDR3 runs 15 residues. CDR1 is LNHDA, CDR2 SQIVND, per germline (reference sequence).

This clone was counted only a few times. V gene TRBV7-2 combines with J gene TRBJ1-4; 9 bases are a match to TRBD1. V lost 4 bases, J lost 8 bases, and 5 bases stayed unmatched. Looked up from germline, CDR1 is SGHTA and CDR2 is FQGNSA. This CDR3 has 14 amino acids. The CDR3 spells CASSSGQGFEKLFF. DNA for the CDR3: TGTGCCAGCAGCTCGGGACAGGGTTTCGAAAAACTGTTTTTT.